These T cell receptor beta chains were read from a single sample in a study of graft-versus-host responses after intestinal transplantation. The antigens these receptors bind are not known. Method: immunoSEQ multiplex PCR; TCRdb's copy keeps in-frame clones and lacks some. The table records tens of thousands of clones, approximately 92% of them present only once. Sequencing used unstimulated CD8+ T cells sorted from spleen or lymph node cells, obtained before transplant. These receptors originate from a human donor who was the organ donor for an intestinal transplant. Each CDR3 is given with its conserved first and last residue. A D gene is named only where the DNA matches it firmly. Some rows have no size entry. The others give once, few or many, or a class for an expanded clone.

V	length	size	J	D	DNA	CDR3
TRBV4-3	15	once	TRBJ2-1	TRBD2	TGCGCCAGCAGCCTCGGAGCGGGAGGGAGTAGTGAGCAGTTCTTC	CASSLGAGGSSEQFF
TRBV19	13	-	TRBJ1-3	-	TGTGCCAGTAGTGCAGGGCCTGGAAACACCATATATTTT	CASSAGPGNTIYF
TRBV6-5	16	-	TRBJ2-3	-	TGTGCCAGCAGTTCGGGGGGGACAGGGATTTGGGATACGCAGTATTTT	CASSSGGTGIWDTQYF
TRBV7-2	18	-	TRBJ2-7	TRBD2	TGTGCCAGCAGCTTAGAAGGGGCGGGGATAGCGGGGGTTTGGGAGCAGTACTTC	CASSLEGAGIAGVWEQYF
TRBV7-6	14	once	TRBJ1-4	-	TGTGCCAGCAGTTATAGAGGGAATAATGAAAAACTGTTTTTT	CASSYRGNNEKLFF
TRBV27	15	-	TRBJ1-1	-	TGTGCCAGCAGTTTAGGAGGGAATGGGTACACTGAAGCTTTCTTT	CASSLGGNGYTEAFF
TRBV5-1	16	-	TRBJ2-7	TRBD1	TGCGCCAGCAGCTTGCGACAGGGGGGCCTTTCCTACGAGCAGTACTTC	CASSLRQGGLSYEQYF
TRBV5-4	15	-	TRBJ2-3	TRBD1	TGTGCCAGCAGCTTGGGGACAGGGGGCGCGGATACGCAGTATTTT	CASSLGTGGADTQYF
TRBV4-1	16	-	TRBJ2-2	TRBD1	TGCGCCAGCAGCCGGCCCGGACAGGGCAACACCGGGGAGCTGTTTTTT	CASSRPGQGNTGELFF
TRBV19	13	-	TRBJ2-7	-	TGTGCCAGTAGTCCCGGGGTGGTGAACGAGCAGTACTTC	CASSPGVVNEQYF
TRBV27	18	-	TRBJ2-5	TRBD2	TGTGCCAGCAGTTTTAGTGAGGCTAGCGGGAGTAGGCAAGAGACCCAGTACTTC	CASSFSEASGSRQETQYF
TRBV19	11	-	TRBJ1-2	-	TGTGCCAGTAGGGGGCCCTATGGCTACACCTTC	CASRGPYGYTF
TRBV28	17	-	TRBJ2-7	TRBD1	TGTGCCAGCAGTCCCGAGGTGGGAGGACAGGGAATCTACGAGCAGTACTTC	CASSPEVGGQGIYEQYF
TRBV27	14	-	TRBJ1-4	-	TGTGCCAGCAGTCGACCAGGGGTTTCGGAAAAACTGTTTTTT	CASSRPGVSEKLFF
TRBV30	13	once	TRBJ1-1	-	TGTGCCTGGGGAGGGAGCAGTCCCACTGAAGCTTTCTTT	CAWGGSSPTEAFF
TRBV27	16	-	TRBJ2-1	TRBD2	TGTGCCAGCACACGGACCCTAGCGGGAGACGACAATGAGCAGTTCTTC	CASTRTLAGDDNEQFF
TRBV7-9	17	-	TRBJ1-2	-	TGTGCCAGCAGCACCGTAAGGGGGGGCGCGAGCTACTATGGCTACACCTTC	CASSTVRGGASYYGYTF
TRBV19	16	once	TRBJ2-3	TRBD2	TGTGCCAGTAGTATAGTTCAGCGGGGGGACACAGATACGCAGTATTTT	CASSIVQRGDTDTQYF
TRBV9	16	-	TRBJ2-1	-	TGTGCCAGCAGCATCCTCGGGGGTTTGGGCTACAATGAGCAGTTCTTC	CASSILGGLGYNEQFF
TRBV6-1	14	once	TRBJ1-1	-	TGTGCCAGCAGTTTTCAGGGAGGGCGGGCTGAAGCTTTCTTT	CASSFQGGRAEAFF
TRBV13	15	-	TRBJ2-1	-	TGTGCCAGCGCGGGCGGGGAGAGCTCCTACAATGAGCAGTTCTTC	CASAGGESSYNEQFF
TRBV28	16	-	TRBJ2-1	TRBD2	TGTGCCAGCAGTTTACGGAGCGGGGACCCCACCAATGAGCAGTTCTTC	CASSLRSGDPTNEQFF
TRBV7-3	15	-	TRBJ2-1	TRBD1	TGTGCCAGCAGCCCAGCCCGGACAGGGTCGAATGAGCAGTTCTTC	CASSPARTGSNEQFF
TRBV11-3	13	-	TRBJ2-2	-	TGTGCCAGCAGCTCAAGACAGACCGGGGAGCTGTTTTTT	CASSSRQTGELFF
TRBV13	16	-	TRBJ2-2	TRBD2	TGTGCCAGCAGCTCCGGGACTAGCGGATACACCGGGGAGCTGTTTTTT	CASSSGTSGYTGELFF
TRBV27	15	-	TRBJ2-5	TRBD2	TGTGCCAGCAGTTCCGGGACTAGCGGCCAAGAGACCCAGTACTTC	CASSSGTSGQETQYF
TRBV9	14	-	TRBJ1-4	TRBD1	TGTGCCAGCAGCATGACAGGGGGTAATGAAAAACTGTTTTTT	CASSMTGGNEKLFF
TRBV6-5	12	-	TRBJ1-1	-	TGTGCCACCGTAACGGGGAGGGCTGAAGCTTTCTTT	CATVTGRAEAFF
TRBV13	16	-	TRBJ1-1	-	TGTGCCAGCAGCTTAGTGGGGGGGTGGGGTCACACTGAAGCTTTCTTT	CASSLVGGWGHTEAFF
TRBV27	13	-	TRBJ1-5	-	TGTGCCAGCAGTTGGGGACACAGTCAGCCCCAGCATTTT	CASSWGHSQPQHF
TRBV5-4	16	once	TRBJ1-1	TRBD1	TGTGCCAGCAGCGCCGGGACAGGGGTATTTAGAACTGAAGCTTTCTTT	CASSAGTGVFRTEAFF
TRBV9	14	once	TRBJ2-5	-	TGTGCCAGCAGCGTAGGACTAGACCAAGAGACCCAGTACTTC	CASSVGLDQETQYF
TRBV27	13	-	TRBJ1-5	TRBD1	TGTGCCAGCACGACAGGGAGCAATCAGCCCCAGCATTTT	CASTTGSNQPQHF
TRBV28	15	-	TRBJ2-3	-	TGTGCCAGCAGTTTTGTAGCGATCAGCACAGATACGCAGTATTTT	CASSFVAISTDTQYF
TRBV20-1	11	-	TRBJ1-2	-	TGCAGTGCTAGAGAGGCCTATGGCTACACCTTC	CSAREAYGYTF
TRBV11-3	16	-	TRBJ2-3	TRBD1	TGTGCCAGCAGATCCCCGTGGGACAGGGAAATAGATACGCAGTATTTT	CASRSPWDREIDTQYF
TRBV29-1	13	-	TRBJ2-7	-	TGCAGCGTTGAAGAGTCGGGAGTCGGGGAGCAGTACTTC	CSVEESGVGEQYF
TRBV11-2	14	-	TRBJ2-2	-	TGTGCCAGCAGCGTTCCCCAGGCAGCCGGGGAGCTGTTTTTT	CASSVPQAAGELFF
TRBV4-1	17	-	TRBJ1-2	TRBD1	TGCGCCAGCAGCCCAGGGGGATTTCGTCCCGCCCGCTATGGCTACACCTTC	CASSPGGFRPARYGYTF
TRBV27	18	-	TRBJ2-2	TRBD2	TGTGCCAGCAGCTCCCCCACAACGGGAGGGCCAAGCACCGGGGAGCTGTTTTTT	CASSSPTTGGPSTGELFF
TRBV27	14	-	TRBJ2-7	-	TGTGCCAGCAGTTTAGGGGGCCAATCGTACGAGCAGTACTTC	CASSLGGQSYEQYF
TRBV20-1	11	-	TRBJ2-7	-	TGCAGTGCTCGGACAGCCTACGAGCAGTACTTC	CSARTAYEQYF
TRBV4-1	16	-	TRBJ2-7	TRBD2	TGCGCCAGCAGCCTCGGGACTAGGGGGTTTTCGGGCGAGCAGTACTTC	CASSLGTRGFSGEQYF
TRBV4-1	16	-	TRBJ2-3	TRBD2	TGCGCCAGCAGCCCCAAGAGCGGGGGGGTGACCGATACGCAGTATTTT	CASSPKSGGVTDTQYF
TRBV5-6	16	-	TRBJ2-1	TRBD2	TGTGCCAGCAGGCCGCTGGCGGGAGTCTTACTCAATGAGCAGTTCTTC	CASRPLAGVLLNEQFF
TRBV7-9	13	-	TRBJ1-2	TRBD1	TGTGCCAGCAGTTCTGACAGGGGGGGAGGCTACACCTTC	CASSSDRGGGYTF